This T cell receptor (beta chain) was profiled in a study of radiation and T cells in renal cell carcinoma (TCRdb year 2020). General notes on the study: In total, 53 samples, comprising 26 tumors and 27 peripheral blood samples, were subjected to TCR beta sequencing. A total of about 3.8 million unique CDR3 nucleotide sequences, encoding 2.7 million or so unique CDR3 amino acid sequences, were found across all 50 or so samples.

The sample's time point label, decoded: tumor resected at nephrectomy. Read against the paper, the sample's treatment or condition label means: treatment-naive control, cytoreductive nephrectomy. Control tumors were obtained from treatment-naive renal cell carcinoma patients in whom cytoreductive nephrectomy was performed without prior radiation. Renal cell carcinoma with clear cell pathology was present in all patients. The control tumors used for TCR sequencing were from a handful of females and roughly 10 males, were resected between the early 2010s and the mid-2010s, and had a median patient age of roughly 59 years (range about 40 to 90). Tumors were mechanically dissociated, digested with collagenase/hyaluronidase at 37 °C, processed in gentleMACS C tubes, and stored in liquid nitrogen. The QIAamp DNA Blood Mini Kit (Qiagen) was used to prepare genomic DNA for TCR sequencing. Only samples passing all quality control checks were included in the analyses.

Following the manufacturer's recommendations, the immunoSEQ kit was used to generate TCR beta libraries from genomic DNA. To prepare libraries, a first multiplex PCR with proprietary primers was run, followed by a second PCR that added unique barcodes, and a bead cleanup was done after each round. A positive control reaction and a negative control reaction, both provided in the kit, were run with every batch of samples. The final libraries underwent checking on an Agilent 4200 TapeStation D1000 ScreenTape, volumetric pooling, and quantification by qPCR. Sequencing was performed on an Illumina NextSeq500 using a MidOutput 150-cycle cartridge, with 156 Read1 cycles, 15 Index1 cycles, and the kit custom primers. The pooled library was loaded at approximately 1 pM, with a roughly 18% PhiX control spiked in. As for the original processing: The vendor-processed data were analyzed in R, and a clonotype was defined as all T cells that share the same CDR3 nucleotide sequence. In the clone abundance analyses, frequencies were normalized to the 10,000 most abundant clones in each sample. Public T cell clones, which averaged fewer than five per sample, were excluded before analysis. Dominant motif analysis used ImmunoMap with the PAM10 matrix, gap penalty 30 and homology threshold 0.3; motifs with cumulative frequency at least 0.01 counted as dominant. Not all clones reach the TCRdb copy of this immuneACCESS table, which keeps in-frame sequences only. Checked studies attribute under half of the gap to unresolved V genes and leave the rest unexplained. V, J and clone size derive from that table, while D and trimming were established from the DNA sequence. Present in this sample are approximately 15,000 clones, about 53% of which were seen just once. The ten largest clones take up roughly 10% of the sample.

Overall study outcomes, separate from this receptor: Only small tumor regions of 0.95 to 1 g were available, so intratumoral heterogeneity was not captured. Irradiated tumors contained more dominant CDR3 motifs, and these motifs occupied a larger share of the repertoire than in control tumors. With a single-armed trial design, the study had no way to address how radiation dose or scheduling affects the TCR repertoire. TCR clonality was higher in irradiated tumors than in controls, as the top 100 clonotypes made up an average of approximately 54% of the repertoire in irradiated tumors compared with around 40% in nephrectomy-only tumors.

A remark on this clone: Its antigen is still unknown. No clone much larger than this one lies a single base away; base qualities are absent.

Based on the germline V gene, the CDR1 and CDR2 sequences are SGHRS and YFSETQ. Deletion took 0 bases off V and 3 bases off J, with a span of 9 bases between the germline ends. The CDR3 covers 14 residues, taking in both the cysteine and the phenylalanine. The DNA shown is the 42-base CDR3, in frame from base 1. The clonotype was recovered from a man aged 35 to 55 with renal cell carcinoma. The rearrangement joined TRBV5-1 to TRBJ1-1; TRBD1 is a weak D gene call, 6 bases matching. Material: tumor tissue, obtained from a patient whose treatment was nephrectomy without radiotherapy. The base sequence is TGCGCCAGCAGCTTGGGGGGGCCAGACACTGAAGCTTTCTTT. It codes for CASSLGGPDTEAFF. Outside the CDR3, residues come from the reference TRBV5-1 and TRBJ1-1 proteins, so the full variable domain is: KAGVTQTPRYLIKTRGQQVTLSCSPISGHRSVSWYQQTPGQGLQFLFEYFSETQRNKGNFPGRFSGRQFSNSRSEMNVSTLELGDSALYLCASSLGGPDTEAFFGQGTRLTVV.